This T cell receptor beta chain originates from a study of tumor-infiltrating lymphocytes in glioblastoma multiforme. Multiple V-beta primers and a C-beta primer amplified TCRB from RNA. No unique molecular identifiers were described for these TCRB libraries. TCRdb called the multiplex PCR reads again in MiXCR, with one record for every CDR3 protein. The data hold about 32,000 distinct CDR3 sequences, with around 60% observed a single time. Trimming took off 0 bases at V and 8 bases at J, with 20 bases between the two ends. The CDR3 has 17 amino acids. From germline, CDR1 is SGHDN and CDR2 FVKESK. Input material: brain tumor tissue. This receptor was identified in a male donor with glioblastoma. This chain uses TRBV14 with TRBJ2-1; D unclear. The CDR3 nucleotides are TGTGCCAGCAGCCAAGATACTCGGATAGCATTTTTTGATGAGCAGTTCTTC. As protein: CASSQDTRIAFFDEQFF.